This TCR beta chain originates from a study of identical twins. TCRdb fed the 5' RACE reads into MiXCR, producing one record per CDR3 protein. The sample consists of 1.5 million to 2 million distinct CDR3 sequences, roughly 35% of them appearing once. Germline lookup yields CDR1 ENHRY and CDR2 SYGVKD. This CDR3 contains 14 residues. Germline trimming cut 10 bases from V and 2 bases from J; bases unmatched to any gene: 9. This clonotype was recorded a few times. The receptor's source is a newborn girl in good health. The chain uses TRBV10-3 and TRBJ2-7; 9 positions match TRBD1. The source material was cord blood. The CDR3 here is CATQDRGFTYEQYF. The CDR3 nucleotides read TGTGCCACCCAGGACAGGGGCTTTACCTACGAGCAGTACTTC.